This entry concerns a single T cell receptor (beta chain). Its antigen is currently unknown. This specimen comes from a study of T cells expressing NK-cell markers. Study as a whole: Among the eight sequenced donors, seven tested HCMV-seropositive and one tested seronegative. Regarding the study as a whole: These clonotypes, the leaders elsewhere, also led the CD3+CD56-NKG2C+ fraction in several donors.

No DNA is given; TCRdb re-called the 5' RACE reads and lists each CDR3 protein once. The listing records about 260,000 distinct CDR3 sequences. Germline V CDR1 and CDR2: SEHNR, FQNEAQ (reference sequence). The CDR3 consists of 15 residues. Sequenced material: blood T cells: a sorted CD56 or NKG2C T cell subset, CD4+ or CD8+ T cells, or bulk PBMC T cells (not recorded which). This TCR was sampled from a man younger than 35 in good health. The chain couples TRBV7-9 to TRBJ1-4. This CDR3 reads CASSSALRWNEKLFF.